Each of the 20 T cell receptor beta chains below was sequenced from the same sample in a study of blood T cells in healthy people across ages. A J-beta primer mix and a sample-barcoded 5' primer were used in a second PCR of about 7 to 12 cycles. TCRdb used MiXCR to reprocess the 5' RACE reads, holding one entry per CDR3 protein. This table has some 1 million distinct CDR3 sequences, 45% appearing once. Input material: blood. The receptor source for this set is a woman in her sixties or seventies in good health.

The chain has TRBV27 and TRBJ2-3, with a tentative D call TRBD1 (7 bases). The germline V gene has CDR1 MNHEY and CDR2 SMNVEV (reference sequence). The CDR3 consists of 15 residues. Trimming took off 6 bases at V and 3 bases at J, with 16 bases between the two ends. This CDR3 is CASREGALVTDTQYF. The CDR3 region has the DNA TGTGCCAGCAGGGAGGGGGCATTAGTGACAGATACGCAGTATTTT.

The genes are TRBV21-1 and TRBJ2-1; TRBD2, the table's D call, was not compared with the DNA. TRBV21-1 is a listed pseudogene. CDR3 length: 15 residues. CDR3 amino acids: CAPGTSGPYYNEQFF. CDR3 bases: TGTGCCCCTGGGACTAGCGGGCCATACTACAATGAGCAGTTCTTC.

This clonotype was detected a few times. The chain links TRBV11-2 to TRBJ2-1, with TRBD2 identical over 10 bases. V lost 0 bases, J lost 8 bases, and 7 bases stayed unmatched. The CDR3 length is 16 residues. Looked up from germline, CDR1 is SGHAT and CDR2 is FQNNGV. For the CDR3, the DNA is TGTGCCAGCAGCTTAGATTTGTCTAGCGGGAGCTATGAGCAGTTCTTC. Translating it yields CASSLDLSSGSYEQFF.

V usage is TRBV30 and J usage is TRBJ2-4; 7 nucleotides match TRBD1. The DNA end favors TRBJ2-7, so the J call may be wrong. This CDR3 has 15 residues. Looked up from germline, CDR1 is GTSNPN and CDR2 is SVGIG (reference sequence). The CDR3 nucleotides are TGTGCCTGGAGTTCCTCGGGACAGCCTGTAATCGAGCAGTACTTC. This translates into CAWSSSGQPVIEQYF.

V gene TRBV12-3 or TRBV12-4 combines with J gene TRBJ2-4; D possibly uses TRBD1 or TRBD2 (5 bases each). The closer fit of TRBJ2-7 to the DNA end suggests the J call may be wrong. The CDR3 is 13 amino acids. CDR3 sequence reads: CASKGDGPYEQYF. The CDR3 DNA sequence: TGTGCCAGCAAAGGGGACGGGCCCTACGAGCAGTACTTC.

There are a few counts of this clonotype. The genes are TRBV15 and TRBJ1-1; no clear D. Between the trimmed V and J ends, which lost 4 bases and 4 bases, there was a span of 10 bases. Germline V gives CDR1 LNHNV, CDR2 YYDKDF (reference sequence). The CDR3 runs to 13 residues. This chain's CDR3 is CATSKEGSTEAFF. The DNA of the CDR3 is TGTGCCACCAGCAAGGAAGGAAGCACTGAAGCTTTCTTT.

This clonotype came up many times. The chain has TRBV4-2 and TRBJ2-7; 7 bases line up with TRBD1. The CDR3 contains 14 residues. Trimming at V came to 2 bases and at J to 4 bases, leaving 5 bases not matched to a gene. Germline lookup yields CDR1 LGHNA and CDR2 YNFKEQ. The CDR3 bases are TGTGCCAGCAGCCAACCACAGGGGTCGTACGAGCAGTACTTC. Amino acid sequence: CASSQPQGSYEQYF.

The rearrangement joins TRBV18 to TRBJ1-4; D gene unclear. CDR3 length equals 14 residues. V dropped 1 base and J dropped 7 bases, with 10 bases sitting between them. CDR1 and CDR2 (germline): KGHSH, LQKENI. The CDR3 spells CASSPQGSGEKLFF. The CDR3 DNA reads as TGTGCCAGCTCACCACAGGGAAGTGGTGAAAAACTGTTTTTT.

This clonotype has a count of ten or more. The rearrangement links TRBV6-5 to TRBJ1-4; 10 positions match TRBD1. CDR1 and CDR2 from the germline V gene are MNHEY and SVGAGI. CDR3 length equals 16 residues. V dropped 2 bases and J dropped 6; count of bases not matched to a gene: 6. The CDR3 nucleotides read TGTGCCAGCAGTTACGCCTCGACAGGGGGCTATGAAAAACTGTTTTTT. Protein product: CASSYASTGGYEKLFF.

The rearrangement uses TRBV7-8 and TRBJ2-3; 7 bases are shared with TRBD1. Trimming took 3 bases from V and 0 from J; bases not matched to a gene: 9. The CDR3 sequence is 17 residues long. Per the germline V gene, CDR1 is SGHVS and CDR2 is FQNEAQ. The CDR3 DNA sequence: TGTGCCAGCAGCTTCCTAAACAGGGGACCGAGCACAGATACGCAGTATTTT. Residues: CASSFLNRGPSTDTQYF.

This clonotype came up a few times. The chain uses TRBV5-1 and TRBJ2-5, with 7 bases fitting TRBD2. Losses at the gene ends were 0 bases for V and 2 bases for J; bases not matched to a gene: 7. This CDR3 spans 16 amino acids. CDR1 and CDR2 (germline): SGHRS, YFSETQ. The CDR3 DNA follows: TGCGCCAGCAGCTTGGCTCCTTGGCGGGAGCAAGAGACCCAGTACTTC. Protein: CASSLAPWREQETQYF.

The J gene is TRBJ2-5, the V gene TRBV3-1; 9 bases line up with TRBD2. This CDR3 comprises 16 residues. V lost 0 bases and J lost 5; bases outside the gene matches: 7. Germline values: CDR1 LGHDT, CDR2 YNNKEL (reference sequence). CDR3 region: CASSQDLVAGAETQYF. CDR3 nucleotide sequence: TGTGCCAGCAGCCAAGATCTGGTAGCGGGAGCGGAGACCCAGTACTTC.

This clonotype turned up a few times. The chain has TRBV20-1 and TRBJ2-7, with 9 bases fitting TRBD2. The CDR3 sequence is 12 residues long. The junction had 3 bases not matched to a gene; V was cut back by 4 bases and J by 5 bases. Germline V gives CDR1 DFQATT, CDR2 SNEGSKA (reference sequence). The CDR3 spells CSATTSGDEQYF. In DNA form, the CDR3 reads TGCAGTGCTACGACTAGCGGCGACGAGCAGTACTTC.

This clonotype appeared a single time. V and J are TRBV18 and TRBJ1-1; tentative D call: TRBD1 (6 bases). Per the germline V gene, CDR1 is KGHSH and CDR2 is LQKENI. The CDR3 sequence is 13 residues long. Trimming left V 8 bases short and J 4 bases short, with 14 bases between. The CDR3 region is CASQEGDGTEAFF. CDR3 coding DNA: TGTGCCAGCCAAGAGGGGGACGGCACTGAAGCTTTCTTT.

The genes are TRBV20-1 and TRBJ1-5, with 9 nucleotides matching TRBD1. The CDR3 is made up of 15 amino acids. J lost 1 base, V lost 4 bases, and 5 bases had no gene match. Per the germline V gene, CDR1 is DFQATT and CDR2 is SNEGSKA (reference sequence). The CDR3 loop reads CSAKNRGQSNQPQHF. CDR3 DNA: TGCAGTGCTAAGAACAGGGGGCAAAGCAATCAGCCCCAGCATTTT.

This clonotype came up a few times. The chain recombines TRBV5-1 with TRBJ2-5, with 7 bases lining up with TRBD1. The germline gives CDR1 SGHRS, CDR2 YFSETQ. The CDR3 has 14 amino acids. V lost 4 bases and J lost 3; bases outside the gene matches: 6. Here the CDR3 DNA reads TGCGCCAGCAGCGAGATGACAGGGAAAGAGACCCAGTACTTC. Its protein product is CASSEMTGKETQYF.

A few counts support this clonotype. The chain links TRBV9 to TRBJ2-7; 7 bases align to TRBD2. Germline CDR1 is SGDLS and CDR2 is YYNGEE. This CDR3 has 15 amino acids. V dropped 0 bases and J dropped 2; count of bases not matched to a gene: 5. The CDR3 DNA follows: TGTGCCAGCAGCGTAGCCAGCGGGGCAGCCTACGAGCAGTACTTC. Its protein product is CASSVASGAAYEQYF.

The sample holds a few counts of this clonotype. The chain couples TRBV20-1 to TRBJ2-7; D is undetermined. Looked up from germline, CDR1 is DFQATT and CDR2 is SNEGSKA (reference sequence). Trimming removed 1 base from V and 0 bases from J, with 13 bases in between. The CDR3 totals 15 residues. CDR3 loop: CSARAPGPSSYEQYF. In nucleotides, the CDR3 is TGCAGTGCTAGAGCTCCGGGCCCCAGCTCCTACGAGCAGTACTTC.

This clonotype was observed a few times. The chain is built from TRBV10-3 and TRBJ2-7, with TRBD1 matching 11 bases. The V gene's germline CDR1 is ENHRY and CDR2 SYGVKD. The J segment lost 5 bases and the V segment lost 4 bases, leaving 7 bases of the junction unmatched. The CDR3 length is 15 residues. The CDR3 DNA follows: TGTGCCATCAGTGTCGAGGACAGGGGGCAGGACGAGCAGTACTTC. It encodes CAISVEDRGQDEQYF.

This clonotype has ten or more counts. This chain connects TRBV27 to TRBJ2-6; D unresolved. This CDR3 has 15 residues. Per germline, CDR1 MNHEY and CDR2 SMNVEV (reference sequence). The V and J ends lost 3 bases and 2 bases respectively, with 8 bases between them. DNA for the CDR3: TGTGCCAGCAGTTTTCGGCAGGCTGGGGCCAACGTCCTGACTTTC. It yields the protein CASSFRQAGANVLTF.